One sample yielded the 22 T cell receptor beta chains listed below, sequenced in a study of blood T cell repertoires in COVID-19. The table came from immunoSEQ multiplex PCR; TCRdb's copy has only in-frame clones and leaves some out. The sample contains some 89,000 clones, over 70% of which appear only once. The specimen was peripheral blood. The receptors shown here come from a man between 60 and 75 years old with acute or convalescent COVID-19.

The V and J genes are TRBV19 and TRBJ2-2; tentative D call: TRBD1 (5 bases). Trimming pared 3 bases from V and 5 bases from J, leaving 13 bases between. Germline V gene sequence: CDR1 LNHDA, CDR2 SQIVND (reference sequence). The CDR3 is 15 residues long. The CDR3 bases are TGTGCCAGTAGTATGGGTAGGGGTCGGACCGGGGAGCTGTTTTTT. As protein: CASSMGRGRTGELFF.

The genes are TRBV28 and TRBJ1-1; D may be TRBD1 (5 bases). Germline loops: CDR1 MDHEN, CDR2 SYDVKM. Trimming took off 3 bases at V and 1 base at J, with 15 bases between the two ends. The CDR3 has 16 residues. CDR3 in amino acids: CASSFNSGERNTEAFF. CDR3 DNA: TGTGCCAGCAGTTTTAATTCGGGGGAAAGGAACACTGAAGCTTTCTTT.

The chain is built from TRBV4-1 and TRBJ1-5; 8 nucleotides line up with TRBD1. Per the germline V gene, CDR1 is MGHRA and CDR2 is YSYEKL. The CDR3 length is 16 residues. The junction had 2 bases not matched to a gene; V was cut back by 1 base and J by 0 bases. The CDR3 here is CASSQAGTGSNQPQHF. CDR3 DNA sequence: TGCGCCAGCAGCCAAGCCGGGACAGGTAGCAATCAGCCCCAGCATTTT.

The rearrangement joins TRBV28 to TRBJ2-2; 9 bases map to TRBD1. The CDR3 loop spans 16 amino acids. Trimming removed 7 bases from V and 1 base from J; junction bases left unmatched: 7. CDR1 is MDHEN, CDR2 SYDVKM, per germline. CDR3 loop: CASTSPGQGNTGELFF. CDR3 nucleotides: TGTGCCAGCACCTCACCGGGACAGGGGAACACCGGGGAGCTGTTTTTT.

This chain joins TRBV19 and TRBJ1-5; 9 positions agree with TRBD1. The CDR3 is made up of 15 amino acids. Unmatched junction bases numbered 6, after V lost 3 bases and J lost 6 bases. From germline, CDR1 is LNHDA and CDR2 SQIVND (reference sequence). The CDR3, as DNA: TGTGCCAGTAGTATCAACGGGGACAGGGCTCAGCCCCAGCATTTT. Protein: CASSINGDRAQPQHF.

The V and J genes are TRBV10-1 and TRBJ1-1; unclear D gene. The germline V gene has CDR1 WNHNN and CDR2 SYGVQD (reference sequence). The CDR3 spans 13 residues. Trimming cost V 0 bases and J 3 bases, with 5 bases left between them. CDR3 sequence (DNA): TGCGCCAGCAGTGAGTCCAAGCACACTGAAGCTTTCTTT. Translating gives CASSESKHTEAFF.

The chain combines TRBV19 with TRBJ1-6; D perhaps matches TRBD1 (5 bases). From germline, CDR1 is LNHDA and CDR2 SQIVND (reference sequence). Trimming shortened V by 0 bases and J by 10 bases, and 13 bases separated the two germline ends. The CDR3 has 15 amino acids. The CDR3 protein is CASSIDQAGWSPLHF. The DNA of the CDR3 is TGTGCCAGTAGTATAGATCAGGCAGGGTGGTCACCCCTCCACTTT.

The V and J genes are TRBV15 and TRBJ2-5; 14 bases match TRBD2. The CDR3 spans 16 residues. The germline V gene encodes CDR1 LNHNV and CDR2 YYDKDF (reference sequence). The V segment lost 3 bases and the J segment 4 bases; nucleotides outside the gene matches: 4. Written as DNA, the CDR3 is TGTGCCACCAGCAGGCCGACTAGCGGGAGGGGAGAGACCCAGTACTTC. It codes for CATSRPTSGRGETQYF.

The chain combines TRBV15 with TRBJ2-7; 9 nucleotides align to TRBD1. The CDR3 runs to 16 residues. V trimming: 0 bases; J trimming: 3 bases; junction bases outside the gene matches: 6. Germline V lookup: CDR1 LNHNV, CDR2 YYDKDF (reference sequence). The CDR3 DNA follows: TGTGCCACCAGCAGAGAGGGACAGGGTTTTAACTACGAGCAGTACTTC. Translation gives CATSREGQGFNYEQYF.

The chain has TRBV7-2 and TRBJ2-5; 11 bases agree with TRBD2. J lost 6 bases, V lost 6 bases, and 18 bases had no gene match. The CDR3 totals 18 residues. Germline values: CDR1 SGHTA, CDR2 FQGNSA. The CDR3 region has the DNA TGTGCCAGCAGTTTTTCCGGGACTAGCGGAGACCTTAAGAAGACCCAGTACTTC. It codes for CASSFSGTSGDLKKTQYF. The full variable domain, rest sourced from reference TRBV7-2 and TRBJ2-5, is GAGVSQSPSNKVTEKGKDVELRCDPISGHTALYWYRQSLGQGLEFLIYFQGNSAPDKSGLPSDRFSAERTGGSVSTLTIQRTQQEDSAVYLCASSFSGTSGDLKKTQYFGPGTRLLVL.

This clone was counted between two and nine times. The V and J genes are TRBV11-1 and TRBJ2-1; tentative D call: TRBD2 (5 bases). The CDR3 sequence is 15 residues long. Germline-derived CDR1 and CDR2 are SGHAT and FQDESV (reference sequence). With 1 base removed from V and 9 bases from J, the gap between germline ends came to 16 bases. This CDR3 reads CASSLVSGSYSEQFF. The CDR3 region has the DNA TGTGCCAGCAGCTTAGTCAGTGGGAGTTACTCTGAGCAGTTCTTC.

This chain links TRBV18 with TRBJ2-1; TRBD2 matches 9 bases. J gave up 7 bases and V 0 bases, and 4 bases lay outside the gene matches. The length of the CDR3 is 15 residues. In germline, CDR1 is KGHSH, CDR2 LQKENI. The CDR3 nucleotides read TGTGCCAGCTCACCACCGGCGGGAGGGCGGAATGAGCAGTTCTTC. Its translation: CASSPPAGGRNEQFF.

This clone has only one observation. This chain links TRBV7-9 with TRBJ2-1, with a possible D match to TRBD1 (6 bases). The CDR3 length is 13 residues. Trimming removed 7 bases at V and 4 bases at J, with 11 bases between. CDR1 is SEHNR and CDR2 is FQNEAQ in the germline V gene (reference sequence). CDR3 nucleotide sequence: TGTGCCAGCACCGGGGACATTTACAATGAGCAGTTCTTC. It encodes CASTGDIYNEQFF. The variable domain in full, with the rest retrieved from reference TRBV7-9 and TRBJ2-1, is DTGVSQNPRHKITKRGQNVTFRCDPISEHNRLYWYRQTLGQGPEFLTYFQNEAQLEKSRLLSDRFSAERPKGSFSTLEIQRTEQGDSAMYLCASTGDIYNEQFFGPGTRLTVL.

This clone has only a few counts. This sequence joins TRBV7-6 and TRBJ2-3, with D perhaps matching TRBD1 (5 bases). Germline CDR1 is SGHVS and CDR2 is FNYEAQ. Trimming left V 5 bases short and J 6 bases short, with 9 bases between. CDR3 length equals 12 residues. This chain's CDR3 is CASSQTADTQYF. DNA of the CDR3: TGTGCCAGCAGCCAGACAGCGGATACGCAGTATTTT.

This sequence joins TRBV7-2 and TRBJ1-3; D not resolved. This CDR3 is built from 12 residues. V lost 5 bases to trimming and J lost 2 bases, with 4 bases between them. Germline V gene lookup returns CDR1 SGHTA and CDR2 FQGNSA. CDR3 protein: CASSQTGNTIYF. The CDR3 DNA reads as TGTGCCAGCAGCCAAACTGGAAACACCATATATTTT.

This clone showed up just a few times. The chain joins TRBV4-1 to TRBJ1-4; TRBD1 is a possible D gene (6 bases). CDR1 is MGHRA and CDR2 is YSYEKL in the germline V gene. CDR3 length: 15 residues. The V gene lost 4 bases and the J gene lost 0 bases, with 9 bases spanning the gap. The DNA of the CDR3 is TGCGCCAGCAGCCTAACAGGGTCAACTAATGAAAAACTGTTTTTT. Protein: CASSLTGSTNEKLFF.

This CDR3 reads CASTGTGFEDTEAFF. The CDR3 DNA sequence: TGTGCCAGCACCGGGACAGGGTTCGAGGACACTGAAGCTTTCTTT. This chain connects TRBV6-5 to TRBJ1-1, with 9 bases lining up with TRBD1. The CDR3 is 15 residues long. CDR1 MNHEY and CDR2 SVGAGI come from the germline V gene. V lost 7 bases to trimming and J lost 3 bases; unmatched junction nucleotides: 9.

The V and J genes are TRBV4-1 and TRBJ2-7; D may be TRBD1 (7 bases). V was cut by 3 bases and J by 5 bases, with 20 bases left in between. This CDR3 has 16 residues. Germline V gives CDR1 MGHRA, CDR2 YSYEKL. CDR3 sequence reads: CASSHHEAGGGNEQYF. CDR3 DNA sequence: TGCGCCAGCAGCCACCATGAGGCAGGGGGAGGCAACGAGCAGTACTTC.

The gene calls are TRBV14 and TRBJ1-1; TRBD1 might be the D (6 bases). Germline values: CDR1 SGHDN, CDR2 FVKESK. V lost 0 bases to trimming and J lost 7 bases, with 15 bases between them. The CDR3 contains 15 residues. CDR3 in amino acids: CASSQEGYRVHEAFF. The CDR3 DNA sequence: TGTGCCAGCAGCCAAGAAGGCTACAGGGTCCATGAAGCTTTCTTT.

This chain links TRBV7-2 with TRBJ2-2; D is possibly TRBD2 (7 bases). The CDR3 is 16 amino acids. Trimming pared 2 bases from V and 5 bases from J, leaving 15 bases between. Per the germline V gene, CDR1 is SGHTA and CDR2 is FQGNSA. The CDR3 nucleotides read TGTGCCAGCAGCTTACGACGGGGGGCCGAAACCGGGGAGCTGTTTTTT. This encodes CASSLRRGAETGELFF.

The chain couples TRBV25-1 to TRBJ2-3; D remains unclear. CDR3 length equals 13 residues. Germline lookup yields CDR1 MGHDK and CDR2 SYGVNS. V lost 4 bases and J lost 2, with 7 bases in between. Here the CDR3 reads CASSVQDTDTQYF. The CDR3 DNA is TGTGCCAGCAGTGTACAAGACACAGATACGCAGTATTTT. The full variable domain, its missing parts supplied by reference TRBV25-1 and TRBJ2-3, is EADIYQTPRYLVIGTGKKITLECSQTMGHDKMYWYQQDPGMELHLIHYSYGVNSTEKGDLSSESTVSRIRTEHFPLTLESARPSHTSQYLCASSVQDTDTQYFGPGTRLTVL.

The chain recombines TRBV6-5 with TRBJ2-3, with D possibly matching TRBD2 (5 bases). The length of the CDR3 is 14 residues. CDR1 and CDR2 (germline): MNHEY, SVGAGI. V dropped 5 bases and J dropped 3 bases, with 12 bases sitting between them. CDR3 DNA: TGTGCCAGCAGTCTAGAACTAGGAACAGATACGCAGTATTTT. Protein sequence: CASSLELGTDTQYF.